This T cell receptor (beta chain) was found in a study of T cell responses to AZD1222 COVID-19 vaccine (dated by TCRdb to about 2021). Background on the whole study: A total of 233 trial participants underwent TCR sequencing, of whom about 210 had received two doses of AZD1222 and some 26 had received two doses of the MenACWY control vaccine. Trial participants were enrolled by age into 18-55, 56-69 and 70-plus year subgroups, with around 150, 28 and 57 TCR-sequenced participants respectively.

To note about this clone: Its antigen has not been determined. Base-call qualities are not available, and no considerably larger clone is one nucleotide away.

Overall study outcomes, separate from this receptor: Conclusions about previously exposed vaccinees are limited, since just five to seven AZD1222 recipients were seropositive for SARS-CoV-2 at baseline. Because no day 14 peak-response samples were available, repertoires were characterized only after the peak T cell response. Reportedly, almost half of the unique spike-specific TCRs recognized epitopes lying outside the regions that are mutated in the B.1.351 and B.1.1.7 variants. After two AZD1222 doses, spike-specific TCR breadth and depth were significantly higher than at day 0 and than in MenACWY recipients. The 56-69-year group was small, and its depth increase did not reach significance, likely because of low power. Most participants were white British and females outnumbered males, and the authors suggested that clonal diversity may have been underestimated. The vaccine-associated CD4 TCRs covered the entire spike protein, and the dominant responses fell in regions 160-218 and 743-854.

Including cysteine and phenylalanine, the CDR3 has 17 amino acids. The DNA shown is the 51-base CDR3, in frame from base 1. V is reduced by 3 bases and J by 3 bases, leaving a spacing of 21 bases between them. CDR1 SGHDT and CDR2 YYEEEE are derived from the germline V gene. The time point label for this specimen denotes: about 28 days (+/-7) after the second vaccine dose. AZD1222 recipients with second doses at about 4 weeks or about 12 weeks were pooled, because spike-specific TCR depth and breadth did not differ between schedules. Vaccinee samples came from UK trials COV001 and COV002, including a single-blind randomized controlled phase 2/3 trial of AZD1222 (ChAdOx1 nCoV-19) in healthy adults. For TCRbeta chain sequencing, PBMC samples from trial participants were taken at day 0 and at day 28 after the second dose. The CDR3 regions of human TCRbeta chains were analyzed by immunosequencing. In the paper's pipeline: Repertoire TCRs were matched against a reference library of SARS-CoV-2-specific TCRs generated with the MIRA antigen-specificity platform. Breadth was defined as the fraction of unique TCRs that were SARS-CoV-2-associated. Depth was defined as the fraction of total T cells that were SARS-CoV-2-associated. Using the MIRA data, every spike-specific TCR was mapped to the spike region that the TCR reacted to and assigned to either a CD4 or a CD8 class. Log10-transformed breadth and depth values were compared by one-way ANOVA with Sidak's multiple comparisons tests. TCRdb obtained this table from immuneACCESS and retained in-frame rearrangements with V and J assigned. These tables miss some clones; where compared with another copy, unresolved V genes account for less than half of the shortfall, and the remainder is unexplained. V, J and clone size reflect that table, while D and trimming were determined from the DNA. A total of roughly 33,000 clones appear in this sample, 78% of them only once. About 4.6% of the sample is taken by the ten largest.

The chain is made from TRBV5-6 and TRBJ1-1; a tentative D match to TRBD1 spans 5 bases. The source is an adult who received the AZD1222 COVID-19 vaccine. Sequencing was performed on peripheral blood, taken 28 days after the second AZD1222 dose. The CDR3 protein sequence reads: CASSSVRSRASDTEAFF. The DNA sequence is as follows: TGTGCCAGCAGCTCCGTAAGGTCCAGGGCTTCTGACACTGAAGCTTTCTTT. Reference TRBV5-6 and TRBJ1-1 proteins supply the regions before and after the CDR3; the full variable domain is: DAGVTQSPTHLIKTRGQQVTLRCSPKSGHDTVSWYQQALGQGPQFIFQYYEEEERQRGNFPDRFSGHQFPNYSSELNVNALLLGDSALYLCASSSVRSRASDTEAFFGQGTRLTVV.